A single sample gave rise to the 15 T cell receptor beta chains below, sequenced in a study of control samples from healthy donors and cancer patients (dated by TCRdb to 2019 to 2021). Libraries were made using the immunoSEQ multiplex PCR assay. TCRdb limited this immuneACCESS table to in-frame rearrangements with V and J called. A share of clones is missing; checked studies link under half to unresolved V genes, and the rest is unexplained. This sample lists some 120,000 clones; roughly 87% were detected once. Roughly 1.9% of the sample is in the top ten clones. Sequenced input: blood. The origin of the receptors is a man aged 18 to 29 in good health.

V is TRBV25-1 and J is TRBJ2-7; TRBD2 agrees at 7 bases. The trim removed 2 bases at V and 2 bases at J, leaving 9 bases unmatched. This CDR3 has 16 residues. Per the germline V gene, CDR1 is MGHDK and CDR2 is SYGVNS. DNA of the CDR3: TGTGCCAGCAGTGAAAGGGCGGGAGTTCCCCCCTACGAGCAGTACTTC. This gives the protein CASSERAGVPPYEQYF.

This clone showed up just once. The chain recombines TRBV21-1 with TRBJ1-2. TRBV21-1 corresponds to a pseudogene. The CDR3 runs to 12 residues. CDR3 coding DNA: TGTGCCAGCAGCAACGTCTGCATGGGCTACACCTTC. Translation: CASSNVCMGYTF.

This chain joins TRBV12-3 or TRBV12-4 and TRBJ2-7; the match to TRBD2 covers 7 bases. J gave up 5 bases and V 6 bases, and 7 bases lay outside the gene matches. The CDR3 consists of 13 residues. CDR3 bases: TGTGCCAGCAGCCCGACTAGCATCCACGAGCAGTACTTC. Its translation: CASSPTSIHEQYF.

The gene calls are TRBV6-2 or TRBV6-3 and TRBJ2-5; TRBD2 matches at 9 bases. CDR1 MNHEY and CDR2 SVGEGT come from the germline V gene. V shed 2 bases, J shed 6 bases, and the junction held 13 bases outside the gene matches. The length of the CDR3 is 17 residues. The CDR3 spells CASSYPPSLAGRQTQYF. For the CDR3, the DNA is TGTGCCAGCAGTTACCCCCCGAGCCTAGCGGGACGACAGACCCAGTACTTC.

The chain recombines TRBV28 with TRBJ2-1; maybe TRBD1 (5 bases). This CDR3 region has 15 residues. Germline V gene sequence: CDR1 MDHEN, CDR2 SYDVKM. Trimming removed 6 bases from V and 3 bases from J, with 15 bases in between. CDR3 nucleotides: TGTGCCAGCAGCCGTCAGGGTGATTTCTACAATGAGCAGTTCTTC. Its protein product is CASSRQGDFYNEQFF.

The chain has TRBV19 and TRBJ1-1; the match to TRBD1 covers 9 bases. Looked up from germline, CDR1 is LNHDA and CDR2 is SQIVND (reference sequence). The CDR3 has 16 residues. V lost 5 bases to trimming and J lost 1 base; unmatched junction nucleotides: 8. The CDR3 coding sequence is TGTGCCAGTAGTGGGGGAAACAGGGGGCAGAACACTGAAGCTTTCTTT. Protein sequence: CASSGGNRGQNTEAFF.

The V gene is TRBV30, the J gene TRBJ1-3, with D uncertain. V lost 3 bases, J lost 0 bases, and 18 bases lay in between. CDR3 size: 17 residues. Germline loops: CDR1 GTSNPN, CDR2 SVGIG (reference sequence). This CDR3 is CAWRVFSGSFSGNTIYF. CDR3 bases: TGTGCCTGGAGGGTTTTTTCGGGCTCCTTCTCTGGAAACACCATATATTTT.

The rearrangement joins TRBV14 to TRBJ2-7; TRBD1 aligns across 12 bases. The CDR3 has 16 amino acids. From germline, CDR1 is SGHDN and CDR2 FVKESK. V trimming: 4 bases; J trimming: 7 bases; junction bases outside the gene matches: 11. The CDR3 sequence is CASSPRPGQGAREQYF. The CDR3 bases are TGTGCCAGCAGCCCTCGACCGGGACAGGGGGCTCGGGAGCAGTACTTC.

The V gene is TRBV5-1, the J gene TRBJ1-1; 7 bases fit TRBD1. Per the germline V gene, CDR1 is SGHRS and CDR2 is YFSETQ. CDR3 length: 14 amino acids. Trimming at V came to 4 bases and at J to 3 bases, leaving 6 bases not matched to a gene. CDR3 region: CASSRKGADTEAFF. The CDR3 DNA reads TGCGCCAGCAGCCGCAAGGGGGCTGACACTGAAGCTTTCTTT.

The J gene is TRBJ1-2, the V gene TRBV18; 7 positions agree with TRBD1. J lost 4 bases, V lost 3 bases, and 2 bases had no gene match. The CDR3 has 13 amino acids. In germline, CDR1 is KGHSH, CDR2 LQKENI. The CDR3 region has the DNA TGTGCCAGCTCACCGGGGACAGCCTATGGCTACACCTTC. This codes for CASSPGTAYGYTF.

V and J are TRBV25-1 and TRBJ2-3; D may be TRBD1 or TRBD2 (6 bases each). V was pared by 1 base and J by 7 bases, with 15 bases between. The CDR3 runs 15 residues. Germline V lookup: CDR1 MGHDK, CDR2 SYGVNS. CDR3 sequence (DNA): TGTGCCAGCAGTGAATTGGGGGGCCGCTCCCATACGCAGTATTTT. Its protein product is CASSELGGRSHTQYF.

The chain recombines TRBV2 with TRBJ2-7; D is undetermined. V dropped 0 bases and J dropped 7 bases, with 16 bases sitting between them. CDR3 length: 15 amino acids. The germline V gene has CDR1 SNHLY and CDR2 FYNNEI. The DNA of the CDR3 is TGTGCCAGCAGTGAAGCTCCTGATGATTTTCGTGAGCAGTACTTC. It is translated as CASSEAPDDFREQYF. Using reference TRBV2 and TRBJ2-7 for the parts outside the CDR3, the full variable domain is EPEVTQTPSHQVTQMGQEVILRCVPISNHLYFYWYRQILGQKVEFLVSFYNNEISEKSEIFDDQFSVERPDGSNFTLKIRSTKLEDSAMYFCASSEAPDDFREQYFGPGTRLTVT.

The chain carries TRBV5-1 and TRBJ1-5; D is undetermined. The CDR3 is made up of 15 amino acids. Trimming stripped 0 bases from V and 2 bases from J, with 9 bases between. Germline V lookup: CDR1 SGHRS, CDR2 YFSETQ. This CDR3 reads CASSLDGVGNQPQHF. DNA of the CDR3: TGCGCCAGCAGCTTGGACGGGGTTGGCAATCAGCCCCAGCATTTT. Using reference TRBV5-1 and TRBJ1-5 for the parts outside the CDR3, the full variable domain is KAGVTQTPRYLIKTRGQQVTLSCSPISGHRSVSWYQQTPGQGLQFLFEYFSETQRNKGNFPGRFSGRQFSNSRSEMNVSTLELGDSALYLCASSLDGVGNQPQHFGDGTRLSIL.

This clone was counted a single time. The V call is TRBV6-4, the J call TRBJ1-5; D ambiguous. CDR3 length: 15 residues. In germline, CDR1 is MRHNA, CDR2 SNTAGT. V dropped 3 bases and J dropped 7 bases, with 16 bases sitting between them. The CDR3 sequence is CASSESGDLRQPQHF. The CDR3 bases are TGTGCCAGCAGTGAATCGGGAGATCTAAGGCAGCCCCAGCATTTT.

V usage is TRBV13 and J usage is TRBJ2-3; weak D call: TRBD1 (6 bases). Germline CDR1 PRHDT, CDR2 FYEKMQ (reference sequence). The CDR3 is 12 amino acids. Trimming pared 5 bases from V and 4 bases from J, leaving 7 bases between. The DNA for the CDR3 is TGTGCCAGCAGCAGGACAGCAGATACGCAGTATTTT. Amino acid sequence: CASSRTADTQYF.